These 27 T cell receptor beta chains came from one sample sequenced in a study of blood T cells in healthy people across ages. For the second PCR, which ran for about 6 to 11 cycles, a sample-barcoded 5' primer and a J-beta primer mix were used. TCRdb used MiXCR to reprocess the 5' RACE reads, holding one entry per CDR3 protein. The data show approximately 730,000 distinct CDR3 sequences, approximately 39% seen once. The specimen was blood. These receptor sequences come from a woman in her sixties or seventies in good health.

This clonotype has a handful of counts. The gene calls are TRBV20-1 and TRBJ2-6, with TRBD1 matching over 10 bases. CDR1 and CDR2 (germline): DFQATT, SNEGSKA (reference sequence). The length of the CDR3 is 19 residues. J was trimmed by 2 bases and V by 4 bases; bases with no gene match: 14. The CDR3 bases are TGCAGTGCTACAGTCTCCAACGCGGACAGGGGGACTGGGGCCAACGTCCTGACTTTC. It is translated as CSATVSNADRGTGANVLTF.

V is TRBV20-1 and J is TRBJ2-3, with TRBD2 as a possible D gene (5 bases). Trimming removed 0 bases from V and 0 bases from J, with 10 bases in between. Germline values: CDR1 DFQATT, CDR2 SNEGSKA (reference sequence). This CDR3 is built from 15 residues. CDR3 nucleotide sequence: TGCAGTGCTAGAGATTTCGGACTCAGCACAGATACGCAGTATTTT. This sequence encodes CSARDFGLSTDTQYF.

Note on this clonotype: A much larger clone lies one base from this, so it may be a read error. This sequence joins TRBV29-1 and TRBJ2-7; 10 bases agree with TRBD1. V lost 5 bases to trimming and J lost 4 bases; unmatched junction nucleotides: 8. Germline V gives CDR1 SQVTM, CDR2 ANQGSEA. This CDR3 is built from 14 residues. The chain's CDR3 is CSVLTGGPSYEQYF. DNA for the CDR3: TGCAGCGTTCTGACAGGGGGCCCTTCGTACGAGCAGTACTTC.

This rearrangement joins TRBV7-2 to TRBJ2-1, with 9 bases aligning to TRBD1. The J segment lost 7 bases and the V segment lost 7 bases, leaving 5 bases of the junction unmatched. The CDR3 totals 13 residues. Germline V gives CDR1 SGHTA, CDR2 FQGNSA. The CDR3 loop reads CASKDRGGNEQFF. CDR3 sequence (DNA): TGTGCCAGCAAGGACAGGGGTGGAAATGAGCAGTTCTTC. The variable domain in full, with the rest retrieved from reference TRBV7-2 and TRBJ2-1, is GAGVSQSPSNKVTEKGKDVELRCDPISGHTALYWYRQSLGQGLEFLIYFQGNSAPDKSGLPSDRFSAERTGGSVSTLTIQRTQQEDSAVYLCASKDRGGNEQFFGPGTRLTVL.

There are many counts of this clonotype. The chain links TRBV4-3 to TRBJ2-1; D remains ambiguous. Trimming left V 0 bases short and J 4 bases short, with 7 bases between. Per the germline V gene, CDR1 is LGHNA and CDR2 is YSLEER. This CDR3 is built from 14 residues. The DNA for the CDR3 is TGCGCCAGCAGCCAAGACCTAGGGTACAATGAGCAGTTCTTC. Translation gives CASSQDLGYNEQFF.

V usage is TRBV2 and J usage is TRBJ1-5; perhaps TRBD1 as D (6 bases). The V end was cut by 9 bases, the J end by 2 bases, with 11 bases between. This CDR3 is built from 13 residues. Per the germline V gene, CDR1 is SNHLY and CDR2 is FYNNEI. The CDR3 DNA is TGTGCCAGTAAGGGGGACCGCAATCAGCCCCAGCATTTT. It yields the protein CASKGDRNQPQHF.

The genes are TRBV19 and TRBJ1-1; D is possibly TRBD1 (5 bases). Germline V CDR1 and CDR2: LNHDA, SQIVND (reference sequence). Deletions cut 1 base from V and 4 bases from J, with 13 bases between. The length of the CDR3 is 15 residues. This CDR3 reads CASSIGRGVGTEAFF. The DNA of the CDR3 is TGTGCCAGTAGTATAGGGAGGGGAGTCGGCACTGAAGCTTTCTTT.

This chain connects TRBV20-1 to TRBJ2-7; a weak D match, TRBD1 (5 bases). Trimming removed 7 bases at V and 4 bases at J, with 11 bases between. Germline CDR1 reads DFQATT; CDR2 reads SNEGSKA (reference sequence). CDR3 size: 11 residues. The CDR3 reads CSVAGNYEQYF. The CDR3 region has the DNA TGCAGTGTGGCAGGGAATTACGAGCAGTACTTC.

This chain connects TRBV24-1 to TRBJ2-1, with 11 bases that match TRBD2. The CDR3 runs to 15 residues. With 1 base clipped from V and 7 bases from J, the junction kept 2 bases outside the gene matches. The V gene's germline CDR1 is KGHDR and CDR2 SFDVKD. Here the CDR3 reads CATSDLLAGENEQFF. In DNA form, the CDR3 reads TGTGCCACCAGTGATTTACTAGCGGGAGAGAATGAGCAGTTCTTC.

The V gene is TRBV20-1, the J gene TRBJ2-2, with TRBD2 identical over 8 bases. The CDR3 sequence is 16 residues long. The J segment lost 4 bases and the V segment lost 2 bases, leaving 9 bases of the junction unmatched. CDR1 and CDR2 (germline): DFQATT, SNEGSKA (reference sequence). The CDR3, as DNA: TGCAGTGCTAGATCCGCGGGAGGTAGTGGCACCGGGGAGCTGTTTTTT. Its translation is CSARSAGGSGTGELFF.

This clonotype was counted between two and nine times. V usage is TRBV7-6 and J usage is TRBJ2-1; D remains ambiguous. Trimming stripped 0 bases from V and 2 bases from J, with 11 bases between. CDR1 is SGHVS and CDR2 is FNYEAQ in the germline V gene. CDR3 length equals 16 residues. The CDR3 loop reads CASSLALQTTYNEQFF. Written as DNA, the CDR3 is TGTGCCAGCAGCTTAGCTTTGCAGACAACCTACAATGAGCAGTTCTTC.

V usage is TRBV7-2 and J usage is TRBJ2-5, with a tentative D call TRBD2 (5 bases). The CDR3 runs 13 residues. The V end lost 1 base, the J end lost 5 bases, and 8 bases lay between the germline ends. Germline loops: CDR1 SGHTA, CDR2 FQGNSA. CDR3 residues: CASSLGASETQYF. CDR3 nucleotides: TGTGCCAGCAGCTTAGGGGCTAGCGAGACCCAGTACTTC.

The CDR3 is CSGQGEYTNEKLFF. The CDR3 DNA is TGCAGTGGTCAGGGGGAGTACACTAATGAAAAACTGTTTTTT. The rearrangement links TRBV20-1 to TRBJ1-4; 7 bases align to TRBD1. With 7 bases clipped from V and 2 bases from J, the junction kept 7 bases outside the gene matches. The CDR3 runs to 14 residues. CDR1 is DFQATT, CDR2 SNEGSKA, per germline (reference sequence).

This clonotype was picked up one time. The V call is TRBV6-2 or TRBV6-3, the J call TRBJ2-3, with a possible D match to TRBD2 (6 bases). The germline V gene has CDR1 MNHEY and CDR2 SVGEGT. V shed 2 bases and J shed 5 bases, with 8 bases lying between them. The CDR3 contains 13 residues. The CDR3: CASSYAGLDTQYF. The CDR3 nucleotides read TGTGCCAGCAGTTACGCGGGGTTAGATACGCAGTATTTT.

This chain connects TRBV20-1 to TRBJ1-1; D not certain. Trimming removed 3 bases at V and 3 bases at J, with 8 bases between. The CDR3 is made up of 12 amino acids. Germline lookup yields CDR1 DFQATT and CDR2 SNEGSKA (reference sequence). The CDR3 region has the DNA TGCAGTGCTAGCGACGCCCACACTGAAGCTTTCTTT. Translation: CSASDAHTEAFF.

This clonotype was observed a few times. CDR3 residues: CASSATGENNEQYF. CDR3 bases: TGCGCCAGCAGCGCTACAGGGGAAAACAATGAGCAGTACTTC. The chain links TRBV5-1 to TRBJ2-5, with TRBD1 identical over 7 bases. The CDR3 contains 14 residues. The germline V gene encodes CDR1 SGHRS and CDR2 YFSETQ. The junction had 14 bases not matched to a gene; V was cut back by 4 bases and J by 11 bases.

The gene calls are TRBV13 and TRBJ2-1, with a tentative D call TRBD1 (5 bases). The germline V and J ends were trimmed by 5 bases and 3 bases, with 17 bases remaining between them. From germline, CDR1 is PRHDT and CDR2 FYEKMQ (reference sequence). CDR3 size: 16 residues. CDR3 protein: CASSRGATPLYNEQFF. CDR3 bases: TGTGCCAGCAGCCGTGGGGCCACCCCTCTCTACAATGAGCAGTTCTTC.

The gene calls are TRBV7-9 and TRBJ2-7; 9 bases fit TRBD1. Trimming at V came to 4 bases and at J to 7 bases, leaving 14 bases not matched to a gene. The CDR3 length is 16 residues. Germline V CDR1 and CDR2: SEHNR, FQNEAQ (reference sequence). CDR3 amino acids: CASSSRDRVGSNEQYF. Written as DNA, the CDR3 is TGTGCCAGCAGCTCAAGGGACAGGGTGGGTTCCAATGAGCAGTACTTC.

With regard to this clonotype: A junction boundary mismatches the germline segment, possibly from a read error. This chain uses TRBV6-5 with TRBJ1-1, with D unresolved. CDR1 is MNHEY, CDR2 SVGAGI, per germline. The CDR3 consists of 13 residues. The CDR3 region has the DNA TGTGCCAGCAGTGACTCGATTAGCACTGAAGCTTTCTTT. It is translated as CASSDSISTEAFF.

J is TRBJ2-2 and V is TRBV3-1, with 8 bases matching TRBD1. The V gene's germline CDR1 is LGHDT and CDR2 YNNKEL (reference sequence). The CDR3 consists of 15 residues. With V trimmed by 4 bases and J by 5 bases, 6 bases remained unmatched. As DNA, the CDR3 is TGTGCCAGCAGCCCCTCCGACAGGGGAACCGGGGAGCTGTTTTTT. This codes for CASSPSDRGTGELFF.

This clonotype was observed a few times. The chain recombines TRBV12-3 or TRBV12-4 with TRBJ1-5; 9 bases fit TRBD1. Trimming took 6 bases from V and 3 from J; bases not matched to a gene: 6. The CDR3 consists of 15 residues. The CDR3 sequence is CASSPWTGDNQPQHF. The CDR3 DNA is TGTGCCAGCAGCCCATGGACAGGGGACAATCAGCCCCAGCATTTT.

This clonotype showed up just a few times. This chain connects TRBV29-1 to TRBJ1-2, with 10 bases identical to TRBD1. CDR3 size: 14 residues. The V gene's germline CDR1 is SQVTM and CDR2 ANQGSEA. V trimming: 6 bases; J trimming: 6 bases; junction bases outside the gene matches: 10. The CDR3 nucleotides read TGCAGCGTCGCCGGGACAGGGGATGCGGATGGCTACACCTTC. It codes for CSVAGTGDADGYTF.

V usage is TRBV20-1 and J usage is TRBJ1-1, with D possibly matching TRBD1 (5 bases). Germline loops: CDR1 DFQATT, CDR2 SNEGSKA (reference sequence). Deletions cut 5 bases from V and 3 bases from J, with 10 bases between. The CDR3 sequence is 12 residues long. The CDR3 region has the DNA TGCAGTGCTCCGACAGATCACACTGAAGCTTTCTTT. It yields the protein CSAPTDHTEAFF.

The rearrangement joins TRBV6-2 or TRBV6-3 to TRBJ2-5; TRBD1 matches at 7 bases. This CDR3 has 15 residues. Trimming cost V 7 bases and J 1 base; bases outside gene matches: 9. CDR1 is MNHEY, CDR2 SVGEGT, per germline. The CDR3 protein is CASKMDRSVQETQYF. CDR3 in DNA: TGTGCCAGCAAGATGGACAGGTCGGTCCAAGAGACCCAGTACTTC.

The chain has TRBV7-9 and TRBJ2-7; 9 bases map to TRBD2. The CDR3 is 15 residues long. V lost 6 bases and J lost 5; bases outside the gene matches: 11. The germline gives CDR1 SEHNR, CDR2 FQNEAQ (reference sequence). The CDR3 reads CASRPHASGTHEQYF. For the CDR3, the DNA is TGTGCCAGCAGGCCCCACGCTAGCGGGACCCACGAGCAGTACTTC.

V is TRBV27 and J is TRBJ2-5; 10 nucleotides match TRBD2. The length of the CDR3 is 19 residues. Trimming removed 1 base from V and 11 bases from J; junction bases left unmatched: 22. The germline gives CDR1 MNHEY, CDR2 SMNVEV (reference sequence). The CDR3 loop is CASSLLGDGRAGGGREQYF. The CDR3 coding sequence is TGTGCCAGCAGTTTATTGGGGGACGGTAGAGCGGGAGGGGGGAGAGAGCAGTACTTC.

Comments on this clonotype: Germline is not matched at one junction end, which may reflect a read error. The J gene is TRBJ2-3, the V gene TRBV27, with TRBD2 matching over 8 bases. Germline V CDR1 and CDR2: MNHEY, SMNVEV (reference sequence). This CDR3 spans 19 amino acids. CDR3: CASSLAPSSSGTSTDTQYF. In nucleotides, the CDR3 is TGTGCCAGCAGTCTCGCTCCGTCGAGTAGCGGGACCAGCACAGACACGCAGTATTTT.